Listed below are T cell receptor beta chains from one sample, sequenced in a study of radiation and T cells in renal cell carcinoma. Assay used: immunoSEQ multiplex PCR; TCRdb lists only in-frame clones, some missing. The sample consists of fewer than 200,000 clones, about 88% of them appearing once. The sample was blood, taken from a patient whose treatment included radiotherapy and nephrectomy. These receptors were obtained from a woman in her forties or fifties with renal cell carcinoma. Both conserved end residues are part of each CDR3.

CDR3: CASSVGDREISPLHF; length: 15; V: TRBV9; J: TRBJ1-6
CDR3: CAISVGADGSPQHF; length: 14; V: TRBV10-3; J: TRBJ1-5
CDR3: CASSPPGRGYEQYF; length: 14; V: TRBV18; J: TRBJ2-7
CDR3: CASSPRVASGGTRRDEQFF; length: 19; V: TRBV18; J: TRBJ2-1
CDR3: CASSVASGEKTQYF; length: 14; V: TRBV9; J: TRBJ2-5
CDR3: CASSTGLVGREQYF; length: 14; V: TRBV6-6; J: TRBJ2-7
CDR3: CASRAALAGGPTDTQYF; length: 17; V: TRBV5-1; J: TRBJ2-3
CDR3: CAWTVAGGAQTQYF; length: 14; V: TRBV30; J: TRBJ2-5
CDR3: CASSYSNPGMNTEAFF; length: 16; V: TRBV6-5; J: TRBJ1-1
CDR3: CASSLSPATSYEQYF; length: 15; V: TRBV7-2; J: TRBJ2-7
CDR3: CASSEAWAGIYEQYF; length: 15; V: TRBV6-1; J: TRBJ2-7
CDR3: CASSRGSTLNTEAFF; length: 15; V: TRBV4-3; J: TRBJ1-1
CDR3: CASSGGTAESNQPQHF; length: 16; V: TRBV6-6; J: TRBJ1-5
CDR3: CASSLEGSGTEAFF; length: 14; V: TRBV11-2; J: TRBJ1-1
CDR3: CASSVFPGVDEQYF; length: 14; V: TRBV9; J: TRBJ2-7
CDR3: CASSPGRNEQFF; length: 12; V: TRBV6-5; J: TRBJ2-1
CDR3: CASRRSGPSRWEQYF; length: 15; V: TRBV6-5; J: TRBJ2-7
CDR3: CASIPGGTPYGYTF; length: 14; V: TRBV6-1; J: TRBJ1-2
CDR3: CGTGGNYGYTF; length: 11; V: TRBV6-5; J: TRBJ1-2
CDR3: CASSYEALAGEQYF; length: 14; V: TRBV6-5; J: TRBJ2-7
CDR3: CASSPLAGGTGELFF; length: 15; V: TRBV6-5; J: TRBJ2-2
CDR3: CASSPGRGDFTDTQYF; length: 16; V: TRBV7-2; J: TRBJ2-3
CDR3: CASSGTGESPSTF; length: 13; V: TRBV6-1; J: TRBJ1-2
CDR3: CASSLGLQETQYF; length: 13; V: TRBV18; J: TRBJ2-5
CDR3: CASYSPGQGPYEQYF; length: 15; V: TRBV10-3; J: TRBJ2-7
CDR3: CAISEKASYEQYF; length: 13; V: TRBV10-3; J: TRBJ2-7
CDR3: CASSVDSHNSPLHF; length: 14; V: TRBV9; J: TRBJ1-6
CDR3: CASSIGRSYEQYF; length: 13; V: TRBV19; J: TRBJ2-7
CDR3: CASSPPGGSTEAFF; length: 14; V: TRBV28; J: TRBJ1-1
CDR3: CASSSQGERGYTF; length: 13; V: TRBV6-1; J: TRBJ1-2
CDR3: CASSGGGQRKTQYF; length: 14; V: TRBV6-4; J: TRBJ2-5
CDR3: CSGRIARSDTQYF; length: 13; V: TRBV29-1; J: TRBJ2-3
CDR3: CSVEDRIAASTDTQYF; length: 16; V: TRBV29-1; J: TRBJ2-3
CDR3: CASSRGNTEAFF; length: 12; V: TRBV11-2; J: TRBJ1-1
CDR3: CASRSQRNTGELFF; length: 14; V: TRBV5-4; J: TRBJ2-2
CDR3: CASQDMNTEAFF; length: 12; V: TRBV6-5; J: TRBJ1-1
CDR3: CASRGLWNTGELFF; length: 14; V: TRBV6-1; J: TRBJ2-2
CDR3: CASRLSGANVLTF; length: 13; V: TRBV7-9; J: TRBJ2-6
CDR3: CASSLGQGEHSPLHF; length: 15; V: TRBV5-6; J: TRBJ1-6
CDR3: CASSFGQDTQYF; length: 12; V: TRBV19; J: TRBJ2-3
CDR3: CASSLAILASDYNEQFF; length: 17; V: TRBV5-1; J: TRBJ2-1
CDR3: CASSLVNTEAFF; length: 12; V: TRBV7-9; J: TRBJ1-1
CDR3: CASSLDRDRSYHYEQYF; length: 17; V: TRBV11-2; J: TRBJ2-7
CDR3: CASSPGVLLGTQYF; length: 14; V: TRBV14; J: TRBJ2-3
CDR3: CASTSGTLYGYTF; length: 13; V: TRBV28; J: TRBJ1-2
CDR3: CASSKVRDSGVNTEAFF; length: 17; V: TRBV6-1; J: TRBJ1-1
CDR3: CASSPTVLPTYEQYF; length: 15; V: TRBV6-5; J: TRBJ2-7
CDR3: CASGQNQPQHF; length: 11; V: TRBV6-1; J: TRBJ1-5
CDR3: CASSPSGANSGNTIYF; length: 16; V: TRBV7-2; J: TRBJ1-3
CDR3: CSATQQETQYF; length: 11; V: TRBV20-1; J: TRBJ2-5
CDR3: CSVEDGGFSSYNEQFF; length: 16; V: TRBV29-1; J: TRBJ2-1
CDR3: CATRQGGDTEAFF; length: 13; V: TRBV18; J: TRBJ1-1
CDR3: CASSLEGDTGYGANVLTF; length: 18; V: TRBV7-2; J: TRBJ2-6